Below are 10 T cell receptor beta chains sequenced from a single sample in a study of blood T cell repertoires in COVID-19. This table comes from immunoSEQ multiplex PCR, and its TCRdb copy is limited to in-frame clones, with some not included. The table records around 65,000 clones, around 80% of them present only once. Material for sequencing was peripheral blood. The receptors were sampled from an elderly man with acute or convalescent COVID-19.

The chain links TRBV6-2 or TRBV6-3 to TRBJ2-3, with TRBD1 matching 11 bases. This CDR3 region has 15 residues. Unmatched junction bases numbered 6, after V lost 5 bases and J lost 5 bases. From germline, CDR1 is MNHEY and CDR2 SVGEGT. Here the CDR3 reads CASSPRDRGIDTQYF. As DNA, the CDR3 is TGTGCCAGCAGTCCACGGGACAGGGGGATAGATACGCAGTATTTT.

J is TRBJ2-3 and V is TRBV7-9; TRBD2 might be the D (7 bases). The germline V gene has CDR1 SEHNR and CDR2 FQNEAQ (reference sequence). Trimming cost V 7 bases and J 4 bases, with 12 bases left between them. CDR3 length equals 13 residues. CDR3 in amino acids: CASTGGGADTQYF. CDR3 DNA: TGTGCCAGCACGGGGGGCGGTGCAGATACGCAGTATTTT.

This rearrangement joins TRBV5-1 to TRBJ1-2, with TRBD1 matching 12 bases. The CDR3 spans 14 residues. Trimming took 4 bases from V and 7 from J; bases not matched to a gene: 5. Germline CDR1 SGHRS, CDR2 YFSETQ. The CDR3 is CASSQGTGGSGYTF. The CDR3 DNA is TGCGCCAGCAGCCAGGGGACAGGGGGCTCTGGCTACACCTTC. The complete variable domain, with remaining parts taken from reference TRBV5-1 and TRBJ1-2, reads KAGVTQTPRYLIKTRGQQVTLSCSPISGHRSVSWYQQTPGQGLQFLFEYFSETQRNKGNFPGRFSGRQFSNSRSEMNVSTLELGDSALYLCASSQGTGGSGYTFGSGTRLTVV.

The chain links TRBV27 to TRBJ1-2; 7 nucleotides align to TRBD1. In germline, CDR1 is MNHEY, CDR2 SMNVEV (reference sequence). J gave up 5 bases and V 6 bases, and 18 bases lay outside the gene matches. The CDR3 sequence is 17 residues long. CDR3 nucleotides: TGTGCCAGCAGCCCGACCGGGACAGACCGTTGGGTTTATGGCTACACCTTC. It is translated as CASSPTGTDRWVYGYTF.

The chain is built from TRBV7-2 and TRBJ2-3; 8 nucleotides match TRBD2. With 4 bases clipped from V and 2 bases from J, the junction kept 5 bases outside the gene matches. The CDR3 covers 15 residues. Germline CDR1 reads SGHTA; CDR2 reads FQGNSA. CDR3 residues: CASSSQRGTTDTQYF. The CDR3 bases are TGTGCCAGCAGCTCTCAGCGGGGGACCACAGATACGCAGTATTTT.

V is TRBV28 and J is TRBJ1-4; 7 bases align to TRBD1. The germline gives CDR1 MDHEN, CDR2 SYDVKM. CDR3 length: 16 residues. Trimming removed 7 bases from V and 3 bases from J; junction bases left unmatched: 11. The CDR3 loop is CASTETGLMANEKLFF. CDR3 coding DNA: TGTGCCAGCACGGAGACAGGGTTAATGGCTAATGAAAAACTGTTTTTT.

The chain employs TRBV5-1 and TRBJ1-2; the D gene is possibly TRBD1 (6 bases). CDR1 and CDR2 (germline): SGHRS, YFSETQ. V lost 3 bases to trimming and J lost 3 bases, with 9 bases between them. CDR3 length: 13 amino acids. The CDR3 bases are TGCGCCAGCAGCTGGGACACGGACTATGGCTACACCTTC. Translating it yields CASSWDTDYGYTF.

This rearrangement joins TRBV2 to TRBJ2-5; possibly TRBD2 for D (5 bases). CDR1 and CDR2 (germline): SNHLY, FYNNEI. V was clipped by 8 bases and J by 6 bases, with 19 bases between them. The CDR3 has 14 amino acids. CDR3 in amino acids: CASQPSYGLQTQYF. CDR3 sequence (DNA): TGTGCCAGCCAGCCTAGCTACGGCTTACAGACCCAGTACTTC.

This clone was picked up a small number of times. This sequence joins TRBV27 and TRBJ1-4; no firm D call. This CDR3 comprises 14 residues. Trimming took off 5 bases at V and 8 bases at J, with 15 bases between the two ends. In germline, CDR1 is MNHEY, CDR2 SMNVEV (reference sequence). As DNA, the CDR3 is TGTGCCAGCAGTCCTTTCCTGGGCCTAGAAAAACTGTTTTTT. Translating it yields CASSPFLGLEKLFF.

This clone was recorded only once. The rearrangement uses TRBV19 and TRBJ1-5; D is ambiguous. This CDR3 is 16 amino acids long. Trimming shortened V by 6 bases and J by 3 bases, and 18 bases separated the two germline ends. The germline V gene encodes CDR1 LNHDA and CDR2 SQIVND (reference sequence). The CDR3 region has the DNA TGTGCCAGTAGCGACGACGGCAGGTCCGACAATCAGCCCCAGCATTTT. Amino acids: CASSDDGRSDNQPQHF.